This TCR beta chain was sequenced for a study of cytomegalovirus exposure and HLA in healthy donors. The study, taken as a whole, reports: An analysis done earlier found most TCR beta V segments productive about 90% or about 30% of the time. The classifier, whose performance was assessed in both the original and validation cohorts, reportedly diagnosed cytomegalovirus status with high specificity and sensitivity. Rare sequences made up most TCRs, while some public TCRs were found in many donors.

A note on this clone: Its target is not known.

Trimming removed 6 bases from V and 2 bases from J; junction bases left unmatched: 2. This CDR3 comprises 15 residues. Germline V gene lookup returns CDR1 SNHLY and CDR2 FYNNEI. Vbeta (60) and Jbeta (13) primers were used in the PCR. Sequencing was performed with immunoSEQ multiplex PCR; in TCRdb, only in-frame clones are kept and a portion is missing. The table records about 280,000 clones, roughly 90% of them present only once. The specimen sequenced was PBMCs. The chain uses TRBV2 and TRBJ2-3, with 13 bases lining up with TRBD2. The sequence was obtained from a woman aged 18-29 years in good health and CMV-seronegative. The CDR3: CASRGLAGSTDTQYF. DNA for the CDR3: TGTGCCAGCAGGGGACTAGCGGGGTCCACAGATACGCAGTATTTT.